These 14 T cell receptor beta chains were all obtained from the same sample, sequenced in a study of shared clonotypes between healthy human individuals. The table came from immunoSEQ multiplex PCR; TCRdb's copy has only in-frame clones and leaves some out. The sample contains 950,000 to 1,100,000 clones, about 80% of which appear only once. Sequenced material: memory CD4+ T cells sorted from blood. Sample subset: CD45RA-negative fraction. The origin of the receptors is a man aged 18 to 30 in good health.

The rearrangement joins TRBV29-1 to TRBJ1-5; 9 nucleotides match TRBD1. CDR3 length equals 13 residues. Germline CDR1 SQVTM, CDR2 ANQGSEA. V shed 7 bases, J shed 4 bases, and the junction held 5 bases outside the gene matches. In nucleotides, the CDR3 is TGCAGCGCAGACAGGGGGGAGAATCAGCCCCAGCATTTT. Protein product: CSADRGENQPQHF.

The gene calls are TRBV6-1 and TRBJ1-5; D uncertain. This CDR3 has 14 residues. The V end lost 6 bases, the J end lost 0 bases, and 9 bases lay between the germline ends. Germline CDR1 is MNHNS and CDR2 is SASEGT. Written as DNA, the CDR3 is TGTGCCAGCAGGACTGATTATAGCAATCAGCCCCAGCATTTT. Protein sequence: CASRTDYSNQPQHF.

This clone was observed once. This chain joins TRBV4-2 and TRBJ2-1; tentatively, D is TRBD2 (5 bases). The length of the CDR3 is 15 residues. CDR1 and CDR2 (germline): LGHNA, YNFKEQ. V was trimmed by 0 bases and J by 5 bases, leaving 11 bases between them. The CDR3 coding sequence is TGTGCCAGCAGCCAAGATGACTACCCAAACAATGAGCAGTTCTTC. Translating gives CASSQDDYPNNEQFF.

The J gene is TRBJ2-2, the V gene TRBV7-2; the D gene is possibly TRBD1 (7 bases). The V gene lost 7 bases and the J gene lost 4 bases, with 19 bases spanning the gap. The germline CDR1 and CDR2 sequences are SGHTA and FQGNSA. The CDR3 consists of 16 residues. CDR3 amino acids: CASTRGGTAFTGELFF. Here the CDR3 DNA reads TGTGCCAGCACCAGAGGGGGGACAGCTTTCACCGGGGAGCTGTTTTTT.

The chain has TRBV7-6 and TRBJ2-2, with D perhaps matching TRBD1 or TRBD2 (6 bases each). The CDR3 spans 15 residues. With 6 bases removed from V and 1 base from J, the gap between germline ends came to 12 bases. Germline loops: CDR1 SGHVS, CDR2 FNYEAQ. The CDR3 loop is CASSRRGENTGELFF. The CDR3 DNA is TGTGCCAGCAGTCGTAGGGGGGAGAACACCGGGGAGCTGTTTTTT.

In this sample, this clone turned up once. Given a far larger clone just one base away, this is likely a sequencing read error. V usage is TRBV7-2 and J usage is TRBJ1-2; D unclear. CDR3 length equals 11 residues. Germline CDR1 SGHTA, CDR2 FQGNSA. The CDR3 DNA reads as TGTGCCAGCAGCTCCAGAACAGCCAAGGCCTTC. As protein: CASSSRTAKAF.

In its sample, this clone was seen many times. CDR3 in DNA: TGCGCCAGCAGGCAGGCAGGGGGCGCTTCCTATAATTCACCCCTCCACTTT. This translates into CASRQAGGASYNSPLHF. The chain recombines TRBV5-1 with TRBJ1-6, with 8 bases aligning to TRBD1. This CDR3 region has 17 residues. Germline loops: CDR1 SGHRS, CDR2 YFSETQ. The trim removed 5 bases at V and 1 base at J, leaving 8 bases unmatched.

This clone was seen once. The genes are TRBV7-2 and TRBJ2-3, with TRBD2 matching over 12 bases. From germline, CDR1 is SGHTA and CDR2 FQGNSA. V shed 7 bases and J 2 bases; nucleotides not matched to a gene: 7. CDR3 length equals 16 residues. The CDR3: CASKLTSGGITDTQYF. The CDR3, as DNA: TGTGCCAGCAAGTTGACTAGCGGGGGAATCACAGATACGCAGTATTTT. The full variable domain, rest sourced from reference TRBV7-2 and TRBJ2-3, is GAGVSQSPSNKVTEKGKDVELRCDPISGHTALYWYRQSLGQGLEFLIYFQGNSAPDKSGLPSDRFSAERTGGSVSTLTIQRTQQEDSAVYLCASKLTSGGITDTQYFGPGTRLTVL.

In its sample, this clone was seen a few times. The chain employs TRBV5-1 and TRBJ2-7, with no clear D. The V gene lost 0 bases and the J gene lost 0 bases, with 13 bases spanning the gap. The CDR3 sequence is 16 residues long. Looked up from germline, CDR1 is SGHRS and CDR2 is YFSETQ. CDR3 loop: CASSLAFARNSYEQYF. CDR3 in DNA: TGCGCCAGCAGCTTGGCCTTTGCGAGAAACTCCTACGAGCAGTACTTC.

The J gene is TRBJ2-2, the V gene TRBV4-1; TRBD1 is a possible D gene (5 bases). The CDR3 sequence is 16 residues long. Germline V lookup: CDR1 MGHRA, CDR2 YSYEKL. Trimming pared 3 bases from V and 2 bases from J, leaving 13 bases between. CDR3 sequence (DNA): TGCGCCAGCAGCCAGGGGCGGACGGTTAACACCGGGGAGCTGTTTTTT. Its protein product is CASSQGRTVNTGELFF.

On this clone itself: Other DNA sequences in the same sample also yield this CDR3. The chain's CDR3 is CASSLEARGSDTQYF. CDR3 sequence (DNA): TGTGCCAGCAGCTTAGAGGCTAGAGGGTCAGATACGCAGTATTTT. The chain employs TRBV7-2 and TRBJ2-3, with D possibly TRBD2 on 5 matching bases. The CDR3 contains 15 residues. The germline V gene encodes CDR1 SGHTA and CDR2 FQGNSA. V dropped 1 base and J dropped 4 bases, with 12 bases sitting between them. The whole variable domain, filled in from reference TRBV7-2 and TRBJ2-3, reads GAGVSQSPSNKVTEKGKDVELRCDPISGHTALYWYRQSLGQGLEFLIYFQGNSAPDKSGLPSDRFSAERTGGSVSTLTIQRTQQEDSAVYLCASSLEARGSDTQYFGPGTRLTVL.

This CDR3 reads CASFRGRGDEQYF. The CDR3 coding sequence is TGTGCCAGTTTCAGGGGGCGGGGGGACGAGCAGTACTTC. V gene TRBV6-5 combines with J gene TRBJ2-7; possibly TRBD1 or TRBD2 for D (8 bases each). CDR1 and CDR2 (germline): MNHEY, SVGAGI. The CDR3 loop spans 13 amino acids. Trimming took 9 bases from V and 5 from J, leaving 17 bases between them.

CDR3: CAINPGLGTDTQYF. The CDR3 DNA reads as TGTGCCATCAATCCGGGACTTGGCACAGATACGCAGTATTTT. The chain combines TRBV10-3 with TRBJ2-3; maybe TRBD2 (6 bases). V gave up 7 bases and J gave up 1 base, with 12 bases separating them. This CDR3 comprises 14 residues. Per germline, CDR1 ENHRY and CDR2 SYGVKD.

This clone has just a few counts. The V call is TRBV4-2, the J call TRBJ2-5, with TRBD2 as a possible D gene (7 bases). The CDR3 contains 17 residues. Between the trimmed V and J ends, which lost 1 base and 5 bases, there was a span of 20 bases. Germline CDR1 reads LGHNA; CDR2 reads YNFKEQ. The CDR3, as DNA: TGTGCCAGCAGCCAAGCCAGGGGAGGGGGAGGGTACGAGACCCAGTACTTC. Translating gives CASSQARGGGGYETQYF.